This T cell receptor beta chain emerged from a study of blood T cells in healthy people across ages. Concerning this clonotype itself: Compared with germline, one end of the junction differs, possibly owing to a read error.

The second PCR ran roughly 6 to 11 cycles with a sample-barcoded 5' primer and J-beta primers. A single record per CDR3 protein comes from TCRdb applying MiXCR to the 5' RACE reads. The repertoire holds more than 650,000 distinct CDR3 sequences, with roughly 25% as singletons. Germline values: CDR1 MNHEY, CDR2 SVGAGI. The CDR3 contains 13 residues. Another study also made use of these data, one on T cells of mothers and their children. That study reports: For each mother, over 8 million TCR beta CDR3 reads were obtained, and for each child, about 3 million. It was found that thymic selection shapes TCR recombination output similarly in related and unrelated pairs.

The chain combines TRBV6-5 with TRBJ1-6; D gene uncertain. Sequencing used blood. This clonotype originated in a boy aged 5-17 years in good health. For the CDR3, the DNA is TGCGCCAGCACTCGGGCCAATAATTCACCCCTCCACTTT. Amino acid sequence: CASTRANNSPLHF.